The sequence of this TCR beta chain was determined in a study of tumor-infiltrating lymphocytes in oesophageal squamous cell carcinoma. Germline lookup yields CDR1 SGHTA and CDR2 FQGNSA. After removal of 5 bases from V and 5 bases from J, the junction contained 9 bases not matched to a gene. The CDR3 runs to 14 residues. TCRdb re-analysed the PCR reads in MiXCR, keeping a single row per CDR3 protein. The table has about 12,000 distinct CDR3 sequences, approximately 50% seen once; the top ten hold around 14%. The J gene is TRBJ2-7, the V gene TRBV7-2, with 7 bases lining up with TRBD2. The sequence derives from a male donor with esophageal squamous cell carcinoma. The source material was normal esophageal tissue next to the tumor. DNA for the CDR3: TGTGCCAGCAGCCTAAGCGGGATGGTACACGAGCAGTACTTC. It specifies CASSLSGMVHEQYF. Using reference TRBV7-2 and TRBJ2-7 for the parts outside the CDR3, the full variable domain is GAGVSQSPSNKVTEKGKDVELRCDPISGHTALYWYRQSLGQGLEFLIYFQGNSAPDKSGLPSDRFSAERTGGSVSTLTIQRTQQEDSAVYLCASSLSGMVHEQYFGPGTRLTVT.